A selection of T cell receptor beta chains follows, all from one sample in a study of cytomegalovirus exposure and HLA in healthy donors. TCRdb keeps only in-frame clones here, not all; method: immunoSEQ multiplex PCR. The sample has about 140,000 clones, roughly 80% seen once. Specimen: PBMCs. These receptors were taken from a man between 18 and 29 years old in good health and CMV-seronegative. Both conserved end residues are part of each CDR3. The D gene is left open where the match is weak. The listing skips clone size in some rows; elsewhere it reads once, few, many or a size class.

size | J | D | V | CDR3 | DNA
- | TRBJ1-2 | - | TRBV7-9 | CASIPPWDFNYGYTF | TGTGCCAGCATCCCACCATGGGACTTTAACTATGGCTACACCTTC
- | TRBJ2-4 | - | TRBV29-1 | CSVEGQQNIQYF | TGCAGCGTTGAAGGACAGCAGAACATTCAGTACTTC
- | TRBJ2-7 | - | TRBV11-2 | CASRQSSLEQYF | TGTGCCAGCAGACAGTCGAGTCTGGAGCAGTACTTC
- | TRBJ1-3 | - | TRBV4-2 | CASSQERRKERNTIYF | TGTGCCAGCAGCCAAGAGCGTAGGAAGGAGCGGAACACCATATATTTT
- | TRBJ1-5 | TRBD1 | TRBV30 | CAWSDHYRGGGNQPQHF | TGTGCCTGGAGTGACCATTACAGGGGAGGCGGCAATCAGCCCCAGCATTTT
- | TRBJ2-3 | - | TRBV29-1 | CSVDHRVEDTQYF | TGCAGCGTTGATCACAGGGTTGAAGATACGCAGTATTTT
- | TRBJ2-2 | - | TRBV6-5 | CASRWSNKNTGELFF | TGTGCCAGCAGATGGAGTAATAAGAACACCGGGGAGCTGTTTTTT
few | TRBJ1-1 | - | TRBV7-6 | CASSLAGVNTEAFF | TGTGCCAGCAGCTTAGCCGGGGTGAACACTGAAGCTTTCTTT
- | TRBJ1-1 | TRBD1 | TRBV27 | CASDLGQGRLNTEAFF | TGTGCCAGCGATCTCGGACAGGGAAGGTTGAACACTGAAGCTTTCTTT
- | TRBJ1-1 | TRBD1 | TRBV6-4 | CASSTTGDTEAFF | TGTGCCAGCAGTACCACAGGGGACACTGAAGCTTTCTTT
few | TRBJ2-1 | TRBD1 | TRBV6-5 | CASSSGQGNSYNEQFF | TGTGCCAGCAGTTCTGGACAGGGCAACTCCTACAATGAGCAGTTCTTC
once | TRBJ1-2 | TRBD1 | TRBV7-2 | CASTPAAGGFYGYTF | TGTGCCAGCACCCCGGCGGCAGGGGGCTTCTATGGCTACACCTTC
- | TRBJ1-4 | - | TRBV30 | CAWSGTEKLFF | TGTGCCTGGAGCGGTACTGAAAAACTGTTTTTT
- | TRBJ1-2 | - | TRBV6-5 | CASSYRQLNYGYTF | TGTGCCAGCAGTTACCGTCAGTTAAACTATGGCTACACCTTC
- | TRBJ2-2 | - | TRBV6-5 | CASSYIATANTGELFF | TGTGCCAGCAGTTATATCGCGACAGCGAACACCGGGGAGCTGTTTTTT
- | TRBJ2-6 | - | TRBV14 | CASSRRGGLYSGANVLTF | TGTGCCAGCAGCCGGAGGGGGGGGCTTTACTCTGGGGCCAACGTCCTGACTTTC
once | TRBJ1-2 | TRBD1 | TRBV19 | CASSPVAGGNYGYTF | TGTGCCAGTAGCCCCGTGGCAGGGGGTAACTATGGCTACACCTTC
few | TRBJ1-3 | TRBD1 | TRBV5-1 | CASRGPGGPGNTIYF | TGCGCCAGCCGCGGCCCAGGGGGGCCAGGAAACACCATATATTTT
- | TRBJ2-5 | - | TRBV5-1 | CASSLVPGKETQYF | TGCGCCAGCAGCTTGGTTCCAGGGAAGGAGACCCAGTACTTC
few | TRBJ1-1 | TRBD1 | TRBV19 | CASSKFGQEETEAFF | TGTGCCAGTAGTAAATTCGGACAGGAGGAGACTGAAGCTTTCTTT
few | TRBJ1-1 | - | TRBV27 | CASSYGGGTEAFF | TGTGCCAGCAGCTATGGGGGAGGCACTGAAGCTTTCTTT
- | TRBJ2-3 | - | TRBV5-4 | CASSFEAQSTDTQYF | TGTGCCAGCAGCTTTGAGGCTCAGAGTACAGATACGCAGTATTTT
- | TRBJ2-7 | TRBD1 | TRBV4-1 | CASSRDRTGKGYEQYF | TGCGCCAGCAGCCGGGACCGGACAGGGAAAGGCTACGAGCAGTACTTC
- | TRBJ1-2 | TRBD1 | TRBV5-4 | CASTMGQGNYGYTF | TGTGCCAGCACCATGGGACAGGGAAACTATGGCTACACCTTC
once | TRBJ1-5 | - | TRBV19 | CASSYRDGPQHF | TGTGCCAGTAGTTACAGGGATGGGCCCCAGCATTTT
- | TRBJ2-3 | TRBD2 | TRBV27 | CASSQLGGAQYF | TGTGCCAGCAGCCAGCTCGGGGGGGCGCAGTATTTT
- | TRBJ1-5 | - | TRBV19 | CASSMGGPPHQPQHF | TGTGCCAGTAGTATGGGGGGACCTCCGCATCAGCCCCAGCATTTT
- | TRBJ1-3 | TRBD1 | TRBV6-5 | CASRAGTGVNTIYF | TGTGCCAGCAGGGCCGGGACAGGGGTAAACACCATATATTTT
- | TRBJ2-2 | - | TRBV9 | CASSVVSGELFF | TGTGCCAGCAGCGTAGTGAGCGGGGAGCTGTTTTTT
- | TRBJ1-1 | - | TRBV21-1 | CASSKDGGKDTEAFF | TGTGCCAGCAGCAAAGATGGGGGGAAGGACACTGAAGCTTTCTTT
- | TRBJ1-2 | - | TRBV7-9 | CASSQIKIGAKTNYGYTF | TGTGCCAGCAGCCAGATAAAAATTGGGGCTAAAACTAACTATGGCTACACCTTC
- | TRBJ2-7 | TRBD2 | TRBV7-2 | CASSLVLAGGLEQYF | TGTGCCAGCAGCTTAGTACTAGCGGGGGGGCTGGAGCAGTACTTC
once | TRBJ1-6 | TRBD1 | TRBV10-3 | CAISETALTGGVGNSPLHF | TGTGCCATCAGTGAGACCGCTTTGACAGGGGGCGTTGGTAATTCACCCCTCCACTTT
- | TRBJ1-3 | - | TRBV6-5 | CASRSTGSSGNTIYF | TGTGCCAGCAGGTCCACAGGTAGCTCTGGAAACACCATATATTTT
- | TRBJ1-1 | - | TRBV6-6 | CASSLEVGTEAFF | TGTGCCAGCAGTCTAGAGGTGGGCACTGAAGCTTTCTTT
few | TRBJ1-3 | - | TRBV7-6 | CASSPRPSGNTIYF | TGTGCCAGCAGCCCCAGGCCTTCTGGAAACACCATATATTTT
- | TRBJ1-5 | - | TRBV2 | CASRVGGRSNQPQHF | TGTGCCAGCAGGGTGGGGGGTAGAAGCAATCAGCCCCAGCATTTT
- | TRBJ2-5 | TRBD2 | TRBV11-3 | CASSLGLAGNGVQYF | TGTGCCAGCAGCCTAGGACTAGCGGGGAATGGTGTGCAGTACTTC
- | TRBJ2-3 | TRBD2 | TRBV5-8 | CASSLWLAGGTTDTQYF | TGTGCCAGCAGCTTGTGGCTAGCGGGGGGGACGACAGATACGCAGTATTTT
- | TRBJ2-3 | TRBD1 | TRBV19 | CASSILDRSTDTQYF | TGTGCCAGTAGTATACTGGACAGGAGCACAGATACGCAGTATTTT
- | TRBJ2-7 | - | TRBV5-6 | CASSLSGLEQYF | TGTGCCAGCAGCTTAAGCGGTCTCGAGCAGTACTTC
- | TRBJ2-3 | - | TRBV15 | CATSRDPGSPTDTQYF | TGTGCCACCAGCAGAGATCCCGGGAGCCCCACAGATACGCAGTATTTT
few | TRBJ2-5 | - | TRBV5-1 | CASSLGRGPKQETQYF | TGCGCCAGCAGCTTGGGGAGGGGCCCTAAGCAAGAGACCCAGTACTTC
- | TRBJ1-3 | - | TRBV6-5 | CASSLSDSSGNTIYF | TGTGCCAGCAGCCTATCGGACAGCTCTGGAAACACCATATATTTT
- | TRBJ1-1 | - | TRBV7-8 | CASSPGVALTEAFF | TGTGCCAGCAGCCCCGGGGTGGCATTGACAGAAGCTTTCTTT
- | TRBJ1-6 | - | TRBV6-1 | CASSGHSYNSPLHF | TGTGCCAGCAGTGGTCACAGCTATAATTCACCCCTCCACTTT
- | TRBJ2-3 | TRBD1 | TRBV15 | CATSPPGGAGDTQYF | TGTGCCACCAGCCCGCCAGGGGGCGCAGGGGATACGCAGTATTTT
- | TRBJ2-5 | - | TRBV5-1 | CASSFGVAEETQYF | TGCGCCAGCAGCTTCGGGGTAGCAGAGGAGACCCAGTACTTC
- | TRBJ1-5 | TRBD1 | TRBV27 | CASSPLSTGGSNQPQHF | TGCGCCAGCAGTCCCCTTTCGACAGGGGGTTCCAATCAGCCCCAGCATTTT
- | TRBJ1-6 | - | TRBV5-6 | CASSLARRNSPLHF | TGTGCCAGCAGCTTGGCCAGGAGGAATTCACCCCTCCACTTT
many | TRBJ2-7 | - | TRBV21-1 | CASRVRPLIYEQYF | TGTGCCAGCAGGGTTCGCCCGCTAATCTACGAGCAGTACTTC
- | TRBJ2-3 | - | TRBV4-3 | CASSQDYPLAESDTQYF | TGCGCCAGCAGCCAAGATTATCCCTTAGCGGAGTCAGATACGCAGTATTTT
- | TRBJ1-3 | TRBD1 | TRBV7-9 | CSSRQGVGNTIYF | TGTTCCAGCAGGCAGGGGGTCGGAAACACCATATATTTT
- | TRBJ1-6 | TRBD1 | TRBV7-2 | CASSSPPGQNNSPPHF | TGTGCCAGCAGCTCCCCTCCGGGACAGAATAATTCACCCCCCCACTTT